The T cell receptor beta chain described here comes from a study of cytomegalovirus exposure and HLA in healthy donors. Study results and limitations: Reported results showed that the classifier diagnosed cytomegalovirus status with high specificity and sensitivity. There were about 160 TCR beta chains listed as cytomegalovirus-associated. A few CMV-associated chains were confirmed in vitro to be specific for CMV antigens.

Profiled with immunoSEQ multiplex PCR; TCRdb holds only in-frame clones, not every one. The data show fewer than 200,000 clones, under 90% seen once. Between the trimmed V and J ends, which lost 2 bases and 8 bases, there was a span of 9 bases. CDR1 GTSNPN and CDR2 SVGIG come from the germline V gene (reference sequence). The CDR3 is made up of 11 amino acids. With respect to this clone: The antigen remains unidentified.

This TCR came from a woman under 30 in good health and CMV-seropositive. What was sequenced was PBMCs. The gene calls are TRBV30 and TRBJ1-1, with a tentative D call TRBD1 (5 bases). The CDR3 loop is CAWSLYREAFF. In DNA form, the CDR3 reads TGTGCCTGGAGTTTATACAGGGAAGCTTTCTTT.